One and the same sample provided the 15 T cell receptor beta chains below, sequenced in a study of prognosis after radiotherapy for stage I lung cancer. By two-round multiplex PCR, the TCR beta CDR3 was amplified from genomic DNA. First-round PCR amplification was performed with primers specific to each TRBV and TRBJ gene. MiXCR, applied by TCRdb to the multiplex PCR reads, yields one record per CDR3 protein. There are 11,000 or so distinct CDR3 sequences in the sample; 35% occur only once, and 53% lies in the top ten. The specimen comprised PBMCs, sampled before or after stereotactic body radiation therapy (not recorded which). The receptors were sampled from a donor over 45 with non-small cell lung cancer.

The sample holds many counts of this clonotype. The chain couples TRBV10-3 to TRBJ2-3; unclear D gene. CDR1 is ENHRY and CDR2 is SYGVKD in the germline V gene. The V gene lost 4 bases and the J gene lost 0 bases, with 8 bases spanning the gap. The CDR3 runs 14 residues. The CDR3 DNA is TGTGCCATCAGTGTAGACGGGAGCACAGATACGCAGTATTTT. This codes for CAISVDGSTDTQYF.

This clonotype was observed at least ten times. The chain links TRBV10-3 to TRBJ2-1; TRBD2 matches at 8 bases. V dropped 0 bases and J dropped 4; count of bases not matched to a gene: 8. The CDR3 has 17 amino acids. Germline assignment: CDR1 ENHRY and CDR2 SYGVKD. CDR3 nucleotide sequence: TGTGCCATCAGTGAGTCCGGGTCCGGGAGGGCTTACAATGAGCAGTTCTTC. Amino acid sequence: CAISESGSGRAYNEQFF.

This clonotype has ten or more counts. The chain recombines TRBV29-1 with TRBJ1-1, with D perhaps TRBD1 (6 bases). With 7 bases removed from V and 3 bases from J, the gap between germline ends came to 15 bases. The CDR3 contains 13 residues. Germline CDR1 and CDR2: SQVTM and ANQGSEA. The CDR3 spells CSAEGGGHTEAFF. DNA of the CDR3: TGCAGCGCCGAAGGGGGGGGGCACACTGAAGCTTTCTTT.

The J gene is TRBJ2-7, the V gene TRBV24-1, with TRBD1 as a possible D gene (5 bases). The length of the CDR3 is 13 residues. CDR1 and CDR2 from the germline V gene are KGHDR and SFDVKD. CDR3 amino acids: CATAARDCYEQYF. The CDR3 nucleotides are TGTGCAACTGCGGCCAGGGATTGCTACGAGCAGTACTTC.

Concerning this clonotype: This likely traces to a read error, being one base from a far larger clone. This chain connects TRBV6-2 or TRBV6-3 to TRBJ2-5; D is perhaps TRBD2 (6 bases). Per the germline V gene, CDR1 is MNHEY and CDR2 is SVGEGT. The CDR3 has 13 residues. V lost 4 bases and J lost 4, with 10 bases in between. The CDR3 DNA reads as TGTGCCAGCAGTTTTCAGGGAGGAGAGACCCAGTACTTC. As protein: CASSFQGGETQYF.

This clonotype was seen at least ten times. The V call is TRBV5-5, the J call TRBJ2-5, with 8 bases lining up with TRBD2. The J segment lost 0 bases and the V segment lost 4 bases, leaving 14 bases of the junction unmatched. Looked up from germline, CDR1 is SGHKS and CDR2 is YYEKEE (reference sequence). The CDR3 contains 18 residues. The CDR3 region has the DNA TGTGCCAGCAGCCCCTGGGGGGAAATAGCGGGAAACCAAGAGACCCAGTACTTC. It translates to CASSPWGEIAGNQETQYF.

Many counts were recorded for this clonotype. The chain uses TRBV7-9 and TRBJ2-1; 9 bases are a match to TRBD2. The CDR3 is 14 residues long. The V segment lost 0 bases and the J segment 12 bases; nucleotides outside the gene matches: 6. The germline V gene has CDR1 SEHNR and CDR2 FQNEAQ (reference sequence). The CDR3 bases are TGTGCCAGCAGCTTAGCGACCATAGCGGGGGTGCAGTTCTTC. This codes for CASSLATIAGVQFF.

This clonotype was recorded many times. The J gene is TRBJ2-7, the V gene TRBV20-1, with TRBD2 identical over 8 bases. CDR3 length: 14 residues. V lost 0 bases, J lost 3 bases, and 4 bases stayed unmatched. The germline V gene has CDR1 DFQATT and CDR2 SNEGSKA (reference sequence). The DNA for the CDR3 is TGCAGTGCTAGAGATCCCCTAGCGGGCTACGAGCAGTACTTC. Translating it yields CSARDPLAGYEQYF.

The chain has TRBV7-2 and TRBJ2-5; no clear D gene. The CDR3 runs 12 residues. Looked up from germline, CDR1 is SGHTA and CDR2 is FQGNSA. V lost 4 bases, J lost 8 bases, and 11 bases lay in between. CDR3 residues: CASSSTQYTQYF. The CDR3 nucleotides read TGTGCCAGCAGCTCCACACAGTACACCCAGTACTTC.

This clonotype has a count of ten or more. The V and J genes are TRBV3-1 and TRBJ2-7; D may be TRBD1 (5 bases). This CDR3 region has 15 residues. Between the trimmed V and J ends, which lost 3 bases and 4 bases, there was a span of 16 bases. CDR1 is LGHDT, CDR2 YNNKEL, per germline (reference sequence). In DNA form, the CDR3 reads TGTGCCAGCAGCCATGGGGCAAGCAGGGTATACGAGCAGTACTTC. Amino acid sequence: CASSHGASRVYEQYF.

Concerning this clonotype itself: A single base is all that separates this from a far larger clone, so a read error is likely. This rearrangement joins TRBV7-9 to TRBJ2-3; no clear D gene. From germline, CDR1 is SEHNR and CDR2 FQNEAQ (reference sequence). V lost 7 bases and J lost 2, with 13 bases in between. CDR3 length: 14 residues. CDR3 protein: CASNGRRVTDTQYF. The CDR3 DNA is TGTGCCAGCAATGGGCGCCGGGTCACAGATACGCAGTATTTT.

This clonotype has just one count. CDR3 sequence reads: CASSWPVVGSTDTQYF. Written as DNA, the CDR3 is TGCGCCAGCAGCTGGCCCGTGGTCGGGAGCACAGATACGCAGTATTTT. The V call is TRBV5-1, the J call TRBJ2-3; D gene uncertain. Between the trimmed V and J ends, which lost 3 bases and 0 bases, there was a span of 14 bases. Germline CDR1 is SGHRS and CDR2 is YFSETQ. CDR3 length equals 16 residues.

This clonotype was counted between two and nine times. A much larger clone differs from this one at a single base, so this may be a read error. Lacking the conserved final phenylalanine or tryptophan, this CDR3 likely reflects a read error. The rearrangement uses TRBV19 and TRBJ2-3; D gene ambiguous. The length of the CDR3 is 11 residues. V lost 7 bases and J 6 bases, leaving 8 bases between the germline ends. Germline V gene sequence: CDR1 LNHDA, CDR2 SQIVND (reference sequence). The CDR3 nucleotides read TGTGCCAGTAAACTCGGGGATACGCAGTATCTT. It is translated as CASKLGDTQYL.

This clonotype was counted ten times or more. The J gene is TRBJ1-2, the V gene TRBV7-6, with D perhaps matching TRBD1 (5 bases). The CDR3 runs 18 residues. Germline lookup yields CDR1 SGHVS and CDR2 FNYEAQ. The V and J ends lost 1 base and 1 base respectively, with 19 bases between them. CDR3 in DNA: TGTGCCAGCAGCTTAGTTGAACCCAGGGCGGGGAGTAACTATGGCTACACCTTC. It translates to CASSLVEPRAGSNYGYTF.

V and J are TRBV20-1 and TRBJ2-3; 7 nucleotides agree with TRBD2. The germline gives CDR1 DFQATT, CDR2 SNEGSKA (reference sequence). Trimming cost V 0 bases and J 1 base; bases outside gene matches: 4. The CDR3 is 15 residues long. CDR3 region: CSARDPGGRTDTQYF. DNA of the CDR3: TGCAGTGCTAGAGATCCGGGGGGACGCACAGATACGCAGTATTTT.